What follows describes a single T cell receptor beta chain. Its antigen is unknown. The source of the sample is a study of cytomegalovirus exposure and HLA in healthy donors. Study-level points and caveats: In a later analysis, compared with equally common non-associated chains, HLA-associated beta chains were more expanded. The authors reported that TCR beta sequences could predict HLA-A and HLA-B alleles. These predictions were accurate for most subjects in the first cohort.

Both 60 Vbeta primers and 13 Jbeta primers went into the PCR. As processed by the authors: Around 80 million unique TCR beta chains, some 10 million of them shared, were counted by a later analysis. Assay: immunoSEQ multiplex PCR; the TCRdb copy retains only in-frame clones and omits some. V and J calls and clone size come straight from that table; D and trimming were deduced from the DNA. The sample yields approximately 180,000 clones, over 70% seen once. From germline, CDR1 is MNHNY and CDR2 SVGAGI (reference sequence). CDR3 size: 16 residues. Trimming cost V 1 base and J 7 bases; bases outside gene matches: 6.

V is TRBV6-6 and J is TRBJ2-1; 11 bases align to TRBD2. This TCR derives from a woman under 40 in good health and CMV-seropositive. The sample consisted of PBMCs. As DNA, the CDR3 is TGTGCCAGCAGTTACTTTAGCGGGAGGGTTGATAATGAGCAGTTCTTC. Translation gives CASSYFSGRVDNEQFF.